Presented here are 21 T cell receptor beta chains from one specimen sequenced in a study of cytomegalovirus exposure and HLA in healthy donors. Assay: immunoSEQ multiplex PCR; the TCRdb copy retains only in-frame clones and omits some. This table has approximately 65,000 clones, 94% appearing once. What was sequenced was PBMCs. The receptors stem from a woman aged 18-35 years in good health and CMV-seronegative.

The chain uses TRBV18 and TRBJ2-2, with TRBD2 matching over 10 bases. Per germline, CDR1 KGHSH and CDR2 LQKENI. With V trimmed by 3 bases and J by 6 bases, 10 bases remained unmatched. The CDR3 length is 17 residues. CDR3 nucleotide sequence: TGTGCCAGCTCACCGGACCTAGCGGGAGTGGTGGCCGGGGAGCTGTTTTTT. It encodes CASSPDLAGVVAGELFF.

V usage is TRBV6-1 and J usage is TRBJ2-5, with D possibly TRBD2 on 5 matching bases. Germline CDR1 reads MNHNS; CDR2 reads SASEGT. Trimming took off 4 bases at V and 5 bases at J, with 26 bases between the two ends. This CDR3 contains 18 residues. The CDR3 loop is CASSGGWGRTGRGETQYF. The CDR3 nucleotides read TGTGCCAGCAGTGGGGGATGGGGAAGGACGGGGAGAGGGGAGACCCAGTACTTC.

This clone appeared once. This chain uses TRBV10-1 with TRBJ2-3; 12 bases fit TRBD1. This CDR3 has 18 amino acids. Germline CDR1 reads WNHNN; CDR2 reads SYGVQD (reference sequence). After removal of 2 bases from V and 6 bases from J, the junction contained 12 bases not matched to a gene. CDR3 protein: CASSENGVGTGGLDTQYF. In DNA form, the CDR3 reads TGCGCCAGCAGTGAGAACGGTGTCGGGACAGGGGGCTTGGATACGCAGTATTTT.

For this clone: Other DNA sequences of this sample code for an identical CDR3. The J gene is TRBJ1-5, the V gene TRBV6-6; D is possibly TRBD1 (5 bases). From germline, CDR1 is MNHNY and CDR2 SVGAGI (reference sequence). V gave up 5 bases and J gave up 5 bases, with 7 bases separating them. This CDR3 has 12 residues. Written as DNA, the CDR3 is TGTGCCAGCAGTCAAGGGGATCAGCCCCAGCATTTT. Protein sequence: CASSQGDQPQHF.

This clone was detected once. This chain links TRBV7-8 with TRBJ2-7, with TRBD2 matching over 11 bases. After removal of 1 base from V and 7 bases from J, the junction contained 6 bases not matched to a gene. The CDR3 is 15 amino acids. Germline V gene data show CDR1 as SGHVS and CDR2 as FQNEAQ. Written as DNA, the CDR3 is TGTGCCAGCAGCTTAGATCTAGCGGGAGGTCAGGAGCAGTACTTC. This gives the protein CASSLDLAGGQEQYF.

This chain links TRBV5-1 with TRBJ2-5; 9 bases are a match to TRBD1. Losses at the gene ends were 6 bases for V and 5 bases for J; bases not matched to a gene: 11. The CDR3 extends over 15 amino acids. Germline V CDR1 and CDR2: SGHRS, YFSETQ. The CDR3 loop reads CASTLTRQGGETQYF. The CDR3 coding sequence is TGCGCCAGCACGCTTACCCGACAGGGGGGGGAGACCCAGTACTTC.

The table lists this clone with a few counts. The chain is built from TRBV7-2 and TRBJ2-7; TRBD2 matches 8 bases. Germline-derived CDR1 and CDR2 are SGHTA and FQGNSA. This CDR3 is 13 amino acids long. Germline trimming cut 4 bases from V and 3 bases from J; bases unmatched to any gene: 2. CDR3 coding DNA: TGTGCCAGCAGCTATGGGACTAGCTACGAGCAGTACTTC. This encodes CASSYGTSYEQYF.

V and J are TRBV4-1 and TRBJ1-5, with D possibly matching TRBD1 (6 bases). The CDR3 totals 15 residues. CDR1 is MGHRA and CDR2 is YSYEKL in the germline V gene. Trimming stripped 0 bases from V and 2 bases from J, with 8 bases between. The CDR3 DNA reads as TGCGCCAGCAGCCAAGAACAGGGTGGCAATCAGCCCCAGCATTTT. The encoded protein is CASSQEQGGNQPQHF.

The J gene is TRBJ1-4, the V gene TRBV5-6; the D is unclear. The V gene's germline CDR1 is SGHDT and CDR2 YYEEEE. Trimming pared 4 bases from V and 7 bases from J, leaving 11 bases between. The CDR3 runs 13 residues. The CDR3 DNA follows: TGTGCCAGCAGCCGGGGAGCCTTTGAAAAACTGTTTTTT. Amino acids: CASSRGAFEKLFF.

This chain uses TRBV29-1 with TRBJ2-5; 10 bases are a match to TRBD1. V lost 1 base, J lost 6 bases, and 11 bases stayed unmatched. The CDR3 length is 16 residues. The germline gives CDR1 SQVTM, CDR2 ANQGSEA. The CDR3 DNA follows: TGCAGCGTTGAAGGACCCCGGGACAGGGGTCGGAAGACCCAGTACTTC. Amino acids: CSVEGPRDRGRKTQYF.

The CDR3 reads CASSIGAGVGSDTQYF. CDR3 bases: TGTGCCAGTAGTATAGGGGCGGGAGTCGGCTCAGATACGCAGTATTTT. The chain carries TRBV19 and TRBJ2-3; TRBD2 matches 7 bases. Trimming at V came to 1 base and at J to 4 bases, leaving 8 bases not matched to a gene. The CDR3 is made up of 16 amino acids. Germline V CDR1 and CDR2: LNHDA, SQIVND (reference sequence).

J is TRBJ1-3 and V is TRBV7-2; weak D call: TRBD1 (6 bases). V lost 1 base, J lost 0 bases, and 13 bases lay in between. Germline-derived CDR1 and CDR2 are SGHTA and FQGNSA. There are 17 residues in the CDR3. The CDR3 DNA is TGTGCCAGCAGCTTAGGTGTGACAGGCAGCTCTGGAAACACCATATATTTT. It encodes CASSLGVTGSSGNTIYF.

The chain employs TRBV19 and TRBJ2-1; D possibly corresponds to TRBD2 (5 bases). CDR3 length equals 14 residues. Germline CDR1 LNHDA, CDR2 SQIVND (reference sequence). Trimming pared 4 bases from V and 0 bases from J, leaving 7 bases between. The CDR3 sequence: CASSTAVSYNEQFF. CDR3 DNA: TGTGCCAGTAGTACAGCGGTCTCCTACAATGAGCAGTTCTTC. Full variable domain (remainder filled in from reference TRBV19 and TRBJ2-1): DGGITQSPKYLFRKEGQNVTLSCEQNLNHDAMYWYRQDPGQGLRLIYYSQIVNDFQKGDIAEGYSVSREKKESFPLTVTSAQKNPTAFYLCASSTAVSYNEQFFGPGTRLTVL.

V is TRBV18 and J is TRBJ2-1; 10 bases match TRBD2. Germline loops: CDR1 KGHSH, CDR2 LQKENI. The ends lost 8 bases at V and 5 bases at J; junction bases unmatched: 12. The CDR3 extends over 16 amino acids. CDR3 in DNA: TGTGCCAGCGGGAGTAGCGGGAGGTTCGGAAACAATGAGCAGTTCTTC. Its translation: CASGSSGRFGNNEQFF.

The gene calls are TRBV7-9 and TRBJ2-5; TRBD1 agrees at 7 bases. Germline V lookup: CDR1 SEHNR, CDR2 FQNEAQ (reference sequence). This CDR3 contains 13 residues. V trimming: 5 bases; J trimming: 5 bases; junction bases outside the gene matches: 5. The CDR3, as DNA: TGTGCCAGCAGCGACAGGGCTAGTGAGACCCAGTACTTC. This codes for CASSDRASETQYF.

DNA of the CDR3: TGCGCCAGCAGCCCCGGGGGAGTCCAAGAGACCCAGTACTTC. Residues: CASSPGGVQETQYF. The V and J genes are TRBV5-1 and TRBJ2-5; tentatively, D is TRBD2 (6 bases). The CDR3 runs to 14 residues. Germline assignment: CDR1 SGHRS and CDR2 YFSETQ. Trimming stripped 4 bases from V and 1 base from J, with 11 bases between.

The rearrangement uses TRBV7-9 and TRBJ1-1; 8 nucleotides align to TRBD1. The germline V gene encodes CDR1 SEHNR and CDR2 FQNEAQ (reference sequence). There are 15 residues in the CDR3. V shed 5 bases, J shed 3 bases, and the junction held 8 bases outside the gene matches. The CDR3, as DNA: TGTGCCAGCAGCCCAAGACAGGGGTGGGACACTGAAGCTTTCTTT. Its translation: CASSPRQGWDTEAFF.

The V call is TRBV5-4, the J call TRBJ1-3, with 8 bases that match TRBD1. The CDR3 covers 16 residues. Germline loops: CDR1 SGHNT, CDR2 YYREEE (reference sequence). V shed 3 bases, J shed 3 bases, and the junction held 8 bases outside the gene matches. CDR3 DNA sequence: TGTGCCAGCAGCTATGGACAGGGCCGTTTTGGAAACACCATATATTTT. Its translation is CASSYGQGRFGNTIYF. Full variable domain (rest looked up from reference TRBV5-4 and TRBJ1-3): ETGVTQSPTHLIKTRGQQVTLRCSSQSGHNTVSWYQQALGQGPQFIFQYYREEENGRGNFPPRFSGLQFPNYSSELNVNALELDDSALYLCASSYGQGRFGNTIYFGEGSWLTVV.

This clone was picked up one time. The chain recombines TRBV13 with TRBJ2-1; D perhaps matches TRBD2 (6 bases). The CDR3 covers 16 residues. Trimming took off 5 bases at V and 3 bases at J, with 17 bases between the two ends. Germline V gene sequence: CDR1 PRHDT, CDR2 FYEKMQ (reference sequence). The CDR3 spells CASSPQVAANYNEQFF. CDR3 in DNA: TGTGCCAGCAGCCCCCAGGTAGCGGCTAACTACAATGAGCAGTTCTTC.

The rearrangement uses TRBV7-8 and TRBJ1-1; D is undetermined. Germline loops: CDR1 SGHVS, CDR2 FQNEAQ. The CDR3 runs to 16 residues. Trimming removed 2 bases from V and 0 bases from J, with 13 bases in between. As DNA, the CDR3 is TGTGCCAGCAGCTTAAACTCGGTTAAAATGAACACTGAAGCTTTCTTT. Translation gives CASSLNSVKMNTEAFF.

The chain couples TRBV5-4 to TRBJ2-1, with TRBD2 matching 8 bases. The germline CDR1 and CDR2 sequences are SGHNT and YYREEE (reference sequence). The CDR3 has 15 residues. J gave up 3 bases and V 4 bases, and 6 bases lay outside the gene matches. This CDR3 is CASSILAGFYNEQFF. The DNA for the CDR3 is TGTGCCAGCAGCATCTTAGCGGGATTCTACAATGAGCAGTTCTTC.